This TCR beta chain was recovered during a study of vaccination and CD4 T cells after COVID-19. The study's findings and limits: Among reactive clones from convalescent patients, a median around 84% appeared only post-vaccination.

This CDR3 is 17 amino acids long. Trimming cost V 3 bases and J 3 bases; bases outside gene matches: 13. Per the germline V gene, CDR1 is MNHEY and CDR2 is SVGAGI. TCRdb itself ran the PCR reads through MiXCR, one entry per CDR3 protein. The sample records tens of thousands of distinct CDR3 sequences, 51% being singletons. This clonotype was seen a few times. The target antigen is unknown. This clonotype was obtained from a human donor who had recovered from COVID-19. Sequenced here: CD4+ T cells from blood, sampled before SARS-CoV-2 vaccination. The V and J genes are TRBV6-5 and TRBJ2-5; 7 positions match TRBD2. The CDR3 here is CASSYTAGAGPKETQYF. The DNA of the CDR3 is TGTGCCAGCAGTTATACGGCGGGAGCAGGTCCGAAAGAGACCCAGTACTTC.